This T cell receptor beta chain was captured by sequencing in a study of control samples from healthy donors and cancer patients. Sequenced by immunoSEQ multiplex PCR; TCRdb stores in-frame clones only, minus some. The data show under 150,000 clones, roughly 89% seen once. Trimming removed 4 bases at V and 7 bases at J, with 16 bases between. The CDR3 contains 14 residues. Germline loops: CDR1 SGHTA, CDR2 FQGTGA. The clonotype originates from a young man in good health. The genes are TRBV7-3 and TRBJ2-5; tentative D call: TRBD1 (7 bases). Material: blood. In DNA form, the CDR3 reads TGTGCCAGCAGCTCAGGGGGGAGCAGCCCGACCCAGTACTTC. Protein sequence: CASSSGGSSPTQYF.